This T cell receptor beta chain stems from a study of control samples from healthy donors and cancer patients. Sequencing was performed with immunoSEQ multiplex PCR; in TCRdb, only in-frame clones are kept and a portion is missing. The sample includes roughly 100,000 clones, about 91% seen only once; the top ten take 14%. Unmatched junction bases numbered 8, after V lost 1 base and J lost 5 bases. CDR1 is SGHRS and CDR2 is YFSETQ in the germline V gene. CDR3 length: 15 amino acids. The rearrangement links TRBV5-1 to TRBJ2-7, with 8 bases identical to TRBD2. Sequences were obtained from blood. The TCR sequence derives from a man aged 25-45 years in good health. The CDR3 loop is CASSLSGLVNHEQYF. The CDR3 nucleotides are TGCGCCAGCAGCTTGTCGGGACTAGTCAACCACGAGCAGTACTTC. Based on the CDR3 plus reference TRBV5-1 and TRBJ2-7, the full variable domain is KAGVTQTPRYLIKTRGQQVTLSCSPISGHRSVSWYQQTPGQGLQFLFEYFSETQRNKGNFPGRFSGRQFSNSRSEMNVSTLELGDSALYLCASSLSGLVNHEQYFGPGTRLTVT.